This paragraph reports one TCR beta chain. Antigen specificity is unknown. The data derive from a study of siplizumab effects on memory and regulatory T cells. Study observations and caveats: No assignable naive or memory phenotype existed for roughly 80-97% of proliferating CD4+ or CD8+ clones.

Per sample, roughly 94,000 TCR templates underwent assay. The method was immunoSEQ multiplex PCR; TCRdb's version includes in-frame clones alone and lacks a portion of them. The sample has around 100,000 clones; approximately 95% are singletons. The sequence derives from a human donor in good health. The material sequenced was non-Treg CD4+ T cells sorted from blood.

The CDR3 sequence is CASSESLGVNTEAFF. The CDR3 region has the DNA TGTGCCAGCAGCGAATCCCTTGGGGTGAACACTGAAGCTTTCTTT. This sequence joins TRBV7-9 and TRBJ1-1; D is ambiguous. Trimming shortened V by 5 bases and J by 0 bases, and 13 bases separated the two germline ends. The CDR3 has 15 residues. Germline V gene data show CDR1 as SEHNR and CDR2 as FQNEAQ (reference sequence). The variable domain in full, completed from reference TRBV7-9 and TRBJ1-1, reads DTGVSQNPRHKITKRGQNVTFRCDPISEHNRLYWYRQTLGQGPEFLTYFQNEAQLEKSRLLSDRFSAERPKGSFSTLEIQRTEQGDSAMYLCASSESLGVNTEAFFGQGTRLTVV.